This T cell receptor (beta chain) was found in a study of T-cell memory formation after mild COVID-19 (dated by TCRdb to the early 2020s). Background on the whole study: TCR sequence clusters from the two donors were found to be largely donor specific. In a couple of donors, T-cell clones that expanded and contracted after mild COVID-19 were tracked by sequencing TCRalpha and TCRbeta repertoires over time. Two young, previously healthy adult volunteers, one female and one male, were included in the cohort.

A note on this clonotype: The antigen it recognizes is unknown. The input lacks base qualities; no much larger clone sits a single base away.

Summary of the overall study and its limitations: From day 15 to 85, contracting clones showed balanced CD4/CD8 phenotypes, whereas a second wave of clones that expanded from day 15 to 37 leaned towards CD4+. Some responding clones were found in pre-infection memory, which suggests that pre-existing cross-reactive memory T cells took part in the SARS-CoV-2 response. SARS-CoV-2 specificity was not confirmed for the second-wave clones peaking on day 37. Contracting CD4+ clones turned up mainly in the CM and EM memory subsets, whereas EMRA was where CD8+ clones were enriched. The study covered only two mild cases, and larger cohorts including severe cases with pre-infection samples were considered necessary.

PBMCs were isolated by Ficoll-Paque density gradient centrifugation. Spanning cysteine to phenylalanine, the CDR3 consists of 11 amino acids. The CDR3 DNA has 33 bases and is translated from base 1. A distance of 10 bases separates the germline ends of V and J, which lose 5 bases and 9 bases respectively. Sequencing took place on an Illumina NovaSeq 6000. Using 5'RACE with constant-segment primers, TCRalpha and TCRbeta cDNA libraries were constructed, with sample barcodes and unique molecular identifiers added in the process. RNA was extracted from every sample with Trizol reagent. The libraries were amplified in two PCR steps, and the second step added a second sample barcode and Illumina TruSeq adapters. Sequencing of the libraries was done on an Illumina NovaSeq, producing 2 x 150 bp paired-end reads. From the authors' description of their analysis: With migec v1.2.7, reads were demultiplexed and then collapsed into UMI-guided consensus sequences. Using mixcr v2.1.11, UMI consensuses were aligned to TRA and TRB V and J templates and then assembled into clonotypes. Clonotypes were classified as expanded or contracted when called significant by both edgeR and NoisET, with noise models trained on biological replicates. For edgeR calls, the cutoffs were a false discovery rate-adjusted p below 0.01 and a log2 fold-change threshold of 1. As an exploratory analysis of dynamics, PCA with hierarchical clustering was applied to max-normalized trajectories of the 1000 most abundant clonotypes. The CD4 or CD8 phenotype of responding clones was assigned using the separately sequenced CD4+ and CD8+ repertoires. TCRdb reprocessed the public reads (quality trimming at Q25 with fastp, clone calling with MiXCR) and kept in-frame beta chains. When rows share a CDR3 protein, they turn into one entry using the most common DNA and genes. These V and J calls are TCRdb output, not the study's own analysis. The sample table contains about 250,000 distinct CDR3 sequences; only one count was recorded for over 15% of them. In total, the top ten clones hold approximately 3.5% of the sample.

Sample: PBMCs or a T cell subset sorted from them (not recorded which). The sequence links TRBV12-3 or TRBV12-4 to TRBJ1-1, with the D gene not clear enough to name. The sequence came from a man younger than 35 who had mild COVID-19 (a few samples of this study predate the infection). The sample titles of this study are shuffled in the database, so cell type and time point are left out; the donor was told from shared clones. The DNA sequence is TGTGCCAGCAGTAAATTGCGACAAGCTTTCTTT. The translation is CASSKLRQAFF.